Listed below are T cell receptor beta chains from one sample, sequenced in a study of identical twins. Via MiXCR, TCRdb re-called the 5' RACE reads, giving one row per CDR3 protein. The data show roughly 490,000 distinct CDR3 sequences, about 13% seen once. These data also formed part of another study, on yellow fever vaccine responses in identical twins.

Sequencing was performed on CD4+ T cells sorted from blood. All receptors derive from a woman under 30 in good health. Both conserved end residues are part of each CDR3. A D gene is named only where the DNA matches it firmly. Only some rows state a clone size, as once, few, many or a class for expanded clones.

v_call: TRBV12-3/TRBV12-4; j_call: TRBJ2-7; clone_size: many; d_call: .; cdr3_nt: TGTGCCAGCAGTTTAGCGGAGGTTACCAGCTCCTACGAGCAGTACTTC; cdr3_aa: CASSLAEVTSSYEQYF
v_call: TRBV7-3; j_call: TRBJ2-1; clone_size: .; d_call: TRBD2; cdr3_nt: TGTGCCAGCAGCTTAGCTCACCCGCGGGGGGCCGGGAATGAGCAGTTCTTC; cdr3_aa: CASSLAHPRGAGNEQFF
v_call: TRBV11-1; j_call: TRBJ2-7; clone_size: many; d_call: TRBD2; cdr3_nt: TGTGCCAGCAGCTTACCTCAAACTCTAGCGGCAACAACCTACGAGCAGTACTTC; cdr3_aa: CASSLPQTLAATTYEQYF
v_call: TRBV29-1; j_call: TRBJ2-5; clone_size: many; d_call: .; cdr3_nt: TGCAGCGTTGAAGATCTCTTCCGAGACCAAGAGACCCAGTACTTC; cdr3_aa: CSVEDLFRDQETQYF
v_call: TRBV7-2; j_call: TRBJ2-3; clone_size: many; d_call: TRBD1; cdr3_nt: TGTGCCAGCAGCTTAGTGGACAGGGCACAAGATACGCAGTATTTT; cdr3_aa: CASSLVDRAQDTQYF
v_call: TRBV7-6; j_call: TRBJ1-1; clone_size: .; d_call: .; cdr3_nt: TGTGCCAGCAGCCCTCTCTTCACGAACACTGAAGCTTTCTTT; cdr3_aa: CASSPLFTNTEAFF
v_call: TRBV6-6; j_call: TRBJ2-5; clone_size: few; d_call: TRBD1; cdr3_nt: TGTGCCAGCAGGAGGGGGCACCAAGAGACCCAGTACTTC; cdr3_aa: CASRRGHQETQYF
v_call: TRBV10-3; j_call: TRBJ1-1; clone_size: .; d_call: .; cdr3_nt: TGTGCCATCAGTGAGGTGGGGGGCACTGAAGCTTTCTTT; cdr3_aa: CAISEVGGTEAFF
v_call: TRBV28; j_call: TRBJ2-7; clone_size: few; d_call: .; cdr3_nt: TGTGCCAGCATCGGGACACCTACCTACGAGCAGTACTTC; cdr3_aa: CASIGTPTYEQYF
v_call: TRBV6-1; j_call: TRBJ2-7; clone_size: .; d_call: TRBD2; cdr3_nt: TGTGCCAGCAGACCGGGACTAGCGGGAGCCGAGCAGTACTTC; cdr3_aa: CASRPGLAGAEQYF
v_call: TRBV20-1; j_call: TRBJ2-1; clone_size: few; d_call: .; cdr3_nt: TGCAGTGCCTCGGGATCCTACCCTAAAGAGCAGTTCTTC; cdr3_aa: CSASGSYPKEQFF
v_call: TRBV12-3/TRBV12-4; j_call: TRBJ1-1; clone_size: many; d_call: .; cdr3_nt: TGTGCCAGCAGCTCTTATATGAACACTGAAGCTTTCTTT; cdr3_aa: CASSSYMNTEAFF
v_call: TRBV28; j_call: TRBJ2-7; clone_size: many; d_call: .; cdr3_nt: TGTGCCAGCGTTGGGGGAGTGGGCGAGCAGTACTTC; cdr3_aa: CASVGGVGEQYF
v_call: TRBV5-1; j_call: TRBJ2-3; clone_size: .; d_call: .; cdr3_nt: TGCGCCAGCGGTTCTGCTAGCACAGATACGCAGTATTTT; cdr3_aa: CASGSASTDTQYF
v_call: TRBV6-1; j_call: TRBJ2-2; clone_size: .; d_call: .; cdr3_nt: TGTGCCAGCAGTGAAAGCAGGGACTACACCGGGGAGCTGTTTTTT; cdr3_aa: CASSESRDYTGELFF
v_call: TRBV11-2; j_call: TRBJ2-7; clone_size: .; d_call: TRBD2; cdr3_nt: TGTGCCAGCAGCTTAGTTACCCGGCGACTAGCCACCAACCCCTCCTCCTACGAGCAGTACTTC; cdr3_aa: CASSLVTRRLATNPSSYEQYF
v_call: TRBV7-3; j_call: TRBJ2-1; clone_size: .; d_call: .; cdr3_nt: TGTGCCAGCAGCTTAACCCAACTGGATGAGCAGTTCTTC; cdr3_aa: CASSLTQLDEQFF